The next 5 T cell receptor beta chains were all read from a single sample in a study of shared clonotypes between healthy human individuals. Clones were read by immunoSEQ multiplex PCR, and TCRdb kept only the in-frame ones, dropping some. The profile shows 2 million to 2.5 million clones, 90% to 97% of them singletons. The sample taken for sequencing was naive CD4+ T cells sorted from blood. Subset specified: CD45RA+ positively selected. The receptors come from a man aged 18 to 29 in good health.

The chain uses TRBV9 and TRBJ1-1, with 8 positions matching TRBD1. Germline V gene sequence: CDR1 SGDLS, CDR2 YYNGEE. The CDR3 length is 15 residues. Trimming removed 0 bases from V and 2 bases from J; junction bases left unmatched: 3. CDR3 DNA sequence: TGTGCCAGCAGCGTAGGGGGACAGGTAAACACTGAAGCTTTCTTT. This gives the protein CASSVGGQVNTEAFF.

This clone is a singleton in its sample. J is TRBJ2-4 and V is TRBV30, with 14 bases lining up with TRBD2. Germline CDR1 and CDR2: GTSNPN and SVGIG (reference sequence). The ends lost 3 bases at V and 4 bases at J; junction bases unmatched: 5. The length of the CDR3 is 16 residues. The CDR3 spells CAWSPGTSGGKNIQYF. The CDR3 DNA sequence: TGTGCCTGGAGCCCAGGGACTAGCGGGGGTAAAAACATTCAGTACTTC.

The CDR3 sequence is CASSLDKGLAITDTQYF. In nucleotides, the CDR3 is TGTGCCAGCAGCTTAGATAAGGGACTAGCTATCACAGATACGCAGTATTTT. The V and J genes are TRBV7-8 and TRBJ2-3; 9 bases fit TRBD2. CDR3 size: 17 residues. Trimming took 1 base from V and 2 from J; bases not matched to a gene: 7. CDR1 SGHVS and CDR2 FQNEAQ come from the germline V gene.

This clone was observed a single time. The V and J genes are TRBV5-1 and TRBJ1-1; 10 nucleotides agree with TRBD1. The ends lost 0 bases at V and 11 bases at J; junction bases unmatched: 7. Germline V lookup: CDR1 SGHRS, CDR2 YFSETQ. The CDR3 contains 14 residues. The CDR3 spells CASSLETGTGVAFF. DNA for the CDR3: TGCGCCAGCAGCTTGGAGACAGGGACAGGGGTTGCTTTCTTT.

This chain links TRBV5-8 with TRBJ1-2, with D hard to call. The CDR3 is 12 residues long. Trimming stripped 2 bases from V and 7 bases from J, with 9 bases between. The germline V gene encodes CDR1 SGHTS and CDR2 YDEGEE. CDR3: CASSFLSSGYTF. The CDR3 DNA reads as TGTGCCAGCAGCTTTCTTTCGAGTGGCTACACCTTC. The variable domain in full, with the rest retrieved from reference TRBV5-8 and TRBJ1-2, is EAGVTQSPTHLIKTRGQQATLRCSPISGHTSVYWYQQALGLGLQFLLWYDEGEERNRGNFPPRFSGRQFPNYSSELNVNALELEDSALYLCASSFLSSGYTFGSGTRLTVV.